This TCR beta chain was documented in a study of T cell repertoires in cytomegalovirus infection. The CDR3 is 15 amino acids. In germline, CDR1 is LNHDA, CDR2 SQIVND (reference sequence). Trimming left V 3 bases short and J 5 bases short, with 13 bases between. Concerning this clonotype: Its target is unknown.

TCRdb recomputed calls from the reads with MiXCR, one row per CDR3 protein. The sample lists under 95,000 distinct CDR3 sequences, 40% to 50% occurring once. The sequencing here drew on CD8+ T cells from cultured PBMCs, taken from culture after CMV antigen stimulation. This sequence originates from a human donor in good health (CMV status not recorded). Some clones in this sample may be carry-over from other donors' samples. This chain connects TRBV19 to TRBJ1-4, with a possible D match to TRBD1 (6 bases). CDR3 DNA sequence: TGTGCCAGTAGTATTATTCCAACAGGGAATGAAAAACTGTTTTTT. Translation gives CASSIIPTGNEKLFF. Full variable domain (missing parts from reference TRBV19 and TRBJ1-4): DGGITQSPKYLFRKEGQNVTLSCEQNLNHDAMYWYRQDPGQGLRLIYYSQIVNDFQKGDIAEGYSVSREKKESFPLTVTSAQKNPTAFYLCASSIIPTGNEKLFFGSGTQLSVL.